This T cell receptor (beta chain) comes out of a study of blood T cells in healthy people across ages. The study, taken as a whole, reports: As age increased, TCR beta diversity per million T cells fell in a roughly linear fashion.

The CDR3 sequence is 16 residues long. The germline gives CDR1 SGHDN, CDR2 FVKESK. The ends were cut back, 0 bases at V and 1 base at J, with 12 bases in the middle. PBMCs, at least 7 million per sample, were isolated. A remark on this clonotype: Its antigen remains unknown.

Primed by a sample-barcoded 5' primer and a J-beta primer mix, a second PCR proceeded for about 6 to 11 cycles. A minimum of 2.5 million CDR3-containing paired-end reads was obtained for each sample. TCRdb fed the 5' RACE reads into MiXCR, producing one record per CDR3 protein. The repertoire holds some 1 million distinct CDR3 sequences, with under 55% as singletons. The V and J genes are TRBV14 and TRBJ1-1; no reliable D call. The clonotype was recovered from a woman aged 55 to 70 in good health. The sample comprised blood. CDR3: CASSQDIGVWNTEAFF. The CDR3 DNA sequence: TGTGCCAGCAGCCAAGATATTGGGGTTTGGAACACTGAAGCTTTCTTT.